Listed below are T cell receptor beta chains from one sample, sequenced in a study of T cell responses to AZD1222 COVID-19 vaccine. Data came from immunoSEQ multiplex PCR; TCRdb stores just in-frame clones and leaves some out. The sample lists 150,000 to 200,000 clones; 85% to 95% were seen once. The sample was peripheral blood, taken on day 0 of AZD1222 vaccination. Source of these receptors: an adult in good health. The CDR3 runs from the conserved cysteine through the conserved F or W. Each record gives: V gene, J gene, clone size, CDR3 protein. Rows may omit the clone size; those that give it use once, few, many or a size class.

TRBV7-9	TRBJ2-3	.	CASSLVQGDTQYF
TRBV4-2	TRBJ2-1	.	CASSQDGRNEQFF
TRBV18	TRBJ1-1	.	CASSPRGGETEAFF
TRBV6-5	TRBJ2-1	.	CASIRLGLQGREQFF
TRBV5-1	TRBJ2-3	.	CASSFPSGTDTQYF
TRBV28	TRBJ2-7	.	CASSSSPYEQYF
TRBV2	TRBJ2-3	.	CASSPSGRGAQYF
TRBV6-1	TRBJ1-4	.	CASSERGRTNEKLFF
TRBV7-9	TRBJ1-1	.	CASNRLGTGGPLEAFF
TRBV6-5	TRBJ1-5	.	CAREGDDQPQHF
TRBV28	TRBJ2-2	.	CASSSSTGDTGELFF
TRBV20-1	TRBJ1-1	.	CSAQLTTEAFF
TRBV30	TRBJ2-7	.	CAWSVPRAASYEQYF
TRBV6-5	TRBJ2-2	.	CASSGRVAGELFF
TRBV28	TRBJ1-6	few	CASSLTAVRSPLHF
TRBV5-1	TRBJ2-1	.	CASSPGQGNYNEQFF
TRBV10-2	TRBJ1-1	.	CASSTAVGRNTEAFF
TRBV11-2	TRBJ1-1	.	CASSLDYAGLANTEAFF
TRBV15	TRBJ1-5	once	CATAAEQGAGQPQHF
TRBV5-5	TRBJ2-5	.	CASSEGLAATLQGAQYF
TRBV14	TRBJ2-2	.	CASGRDLTGELFF
TRBV28	TRBJ2-5	.	CASSSYREQKETQYF
TRBV28	TRBJ2-6	.	CASSQGVAGANVLTF
TRBV6-1	TRBJ2-7	.	CASSERTGSEQYF
TRBV30	TRBJ2-7	.	CAWSVGLAGYEQYF
TRBV6-5	TRBJ1-5	.	CASSYSGSQPQHF
TRBV10-3	TRBJ2-5	.	CAISEGPAGVQWVETQYF
TRBV5-4	TRBJ2-1	.	CASSPETSGYNEQFF
TRBV27	TRBJ2-7	.	CASSYGVSYEQYF
TRBV2	TRBJ2-5	once	CASSDGGTQYF
TRBV4-1	TRBJ2-3	.	CASSTGTDTQYF
TRBV7-3	TRBJ2-1	.	CASSFGLKDNEQFF
TRBV25-1	TRBJ2-6	.	CASSDFTGANSGANVLTF
TRBV18	TRBJ1-3	.	CASSLGTDLYTIYF
TRBV11-2	TRBJ2-3	.	CASSLLRFFTDTQYF
TRBV6-5	TRBJ2-7	.	CASSQRGYEQYF
TRBV7-8	TRBJ1-2	.	CASSLRTQPRGTHGYTF
TRBV19	TRBJ2-1	.	CASSPQSSGWRTYNEQFF
TRBV3-1/TRBV3-2	TRBJ1-2	.	CASRPHRDLGIYGYTF
TRBV3-1/TRBV3-2	TRBJ2-7	.	CASSRGTRIYEQYF
TRBV7-2	TRBJ1-3	.	CASSLWGTGNTIYF
TRBV21-1	TRBJ1-1	.	CASSKNTEAFF
TRBV6-1	TRBJ1-3	.	CASSEASLGSGNTIYF
TRBV4-1	TRBJ2-5	.	CASSPRLWETQYF
TRBV10-3	TRBJ2-2	.	CAIGSDRAAGELFF
TRBV9	TRBJ2-3	.	CASSVSGSDTQYF
TRBV5-4	TRBJ1-1	.	CASSSSRGLNTEAFF
TRBV19	TRBJ1-2	.	CASSNSGTDYGYTF
TRBV27	TRBJ2-7	.	CASQGQGRLTSYEQYF